Sequencing of this T cell receptor (beta chain) was carried out in a study of cytomegalovirus exposure and HLA in healthy donors. Study at large: In terms of ancestry, the Caucasian-associated cluster contained roughly four fifths of the roughly 360 genotyped donors.

CDR3 size: 15 residues. Germline V gene lookup returns CDR1 MNHEY and CDR2 SVGAGI. Trimming cost V 6 bases and J 0 bases, with 14 bases left between them. As for the donors, each was a healthy bone marrow donor. PCR used 60 Vbeta primers and 13 Jbeta primers. Generated by immunoSEQ multiplex PCR, the TCRdb table keeps only in-frame clones and is missing some. The table has over 50,000 clones, approximately 80% seen once. Whole-study results and caveats: Analysis performed later found about 18,000 TCR beta sequences associated with HLA alleles at 0.05 false discovery rate. Earlier findings revealed that most TCR beta V segments proved productive either about 87% or about 30% of the time.

Turning to this clone: Its cognate antigen is unknown.

The genes are TRBV6-5 and TRBJ1-2; maybe TRBD1 (6 bases). Specimen: PBMCs. This TCR was recovered from a man aged 35 to 55 in good health and CMV-seronegative. CDR3 nucleotides: TGTGCCAGCAGCTCCGGGACAACTTCTAACTATGGCTACACCTTC. Amino acid sequence: CASSSGTTSNYGYTF.